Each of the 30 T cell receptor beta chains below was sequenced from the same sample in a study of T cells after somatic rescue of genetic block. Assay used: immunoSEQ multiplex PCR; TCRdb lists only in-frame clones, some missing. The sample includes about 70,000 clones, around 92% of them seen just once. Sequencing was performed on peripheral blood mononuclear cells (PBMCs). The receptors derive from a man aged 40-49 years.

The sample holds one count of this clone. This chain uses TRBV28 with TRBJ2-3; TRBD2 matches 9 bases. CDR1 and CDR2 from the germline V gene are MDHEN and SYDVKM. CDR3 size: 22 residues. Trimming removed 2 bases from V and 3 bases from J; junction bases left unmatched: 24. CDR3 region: CASSLVWLAGPIILGGTDTQYF. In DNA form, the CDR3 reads TGTGCCAGCAGTTTAGTTTGGCTAGCGGGACCCATTATCCTAGGTGGGACAGATACGCAGTATTTT.

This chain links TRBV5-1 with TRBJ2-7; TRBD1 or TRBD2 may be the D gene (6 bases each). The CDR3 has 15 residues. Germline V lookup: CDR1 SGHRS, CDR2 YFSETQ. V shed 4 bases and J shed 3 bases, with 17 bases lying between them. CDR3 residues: CASSQGGTRIYEQYF. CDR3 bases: TGCGCCAGCAGCCAGGGCGGGACACGGATCTACGAGCAGTACTTC.

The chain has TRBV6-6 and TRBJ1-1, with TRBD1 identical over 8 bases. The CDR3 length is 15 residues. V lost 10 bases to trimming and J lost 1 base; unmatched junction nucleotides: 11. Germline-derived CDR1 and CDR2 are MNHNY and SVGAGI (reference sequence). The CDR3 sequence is CATLNDGQGNTEAFF. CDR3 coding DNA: TGTGCCACCCTGAATGACGGACAGGGGAACACTGAAGCTTTCTTT.

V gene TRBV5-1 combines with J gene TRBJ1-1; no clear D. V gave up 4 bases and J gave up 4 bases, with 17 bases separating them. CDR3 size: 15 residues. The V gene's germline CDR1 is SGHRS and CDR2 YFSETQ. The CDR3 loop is CASSGSAVSGTEAFF. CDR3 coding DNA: TGCGCCAGCAGCGGGAGCGCTGTTTCGGGCACTGAAGCTTTCTTT.

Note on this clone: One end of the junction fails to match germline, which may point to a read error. Here the CDR3 reads CASSLGIGAETQYF. In nucleotides, the CDR3 is TGTGCTAGCAGCTTAGGAATCGGGGCAGAGACCCAGTACTTC. The chain uses TRBV7-7 and TRBJ2-5; D is perhaps TRBD1 or TRBD2 (5 bases each). The CDR3 sequence is 14 residues long. Germline assignment: CDR1 SSHAT and CDR2 FNYEAQ (reference sequence).

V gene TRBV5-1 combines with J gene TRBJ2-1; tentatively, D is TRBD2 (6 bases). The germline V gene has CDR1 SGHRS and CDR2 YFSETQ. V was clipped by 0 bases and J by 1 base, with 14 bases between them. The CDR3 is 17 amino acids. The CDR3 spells CASSLGGGKFSYNEQFF. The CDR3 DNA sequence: TGCGCCAGCAGCTTGGGAGGCGGGAAGTTTTCCTACAATGAGCAGTTCTTC.

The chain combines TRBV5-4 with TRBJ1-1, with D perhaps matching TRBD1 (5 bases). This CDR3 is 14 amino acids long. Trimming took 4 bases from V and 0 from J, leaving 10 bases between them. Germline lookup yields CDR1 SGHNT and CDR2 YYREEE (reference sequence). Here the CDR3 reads CASSAGRMNTEAFF. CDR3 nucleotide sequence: TGTGCCAGCAGCGCGGGACGGATGAACACTGAAGCTTTCTTT.

The CDR3 sequence is CASSLPGSGNTIYF. CDR3 coding DNA: TGTGCCAGCAGCTTACCAGGATCCGGAAACACCATATATTTT. The rearrangement joins TRBV7-8 to TRBJ1-3; D not certain. Germline V CDR1 and CDR2: SGHVS, FQNEAQ. The V end lost 2 bases, the J end lost 4 bases, and 9 bases lay between the germline ends. The CDR3 is made up of 14 amino acids.

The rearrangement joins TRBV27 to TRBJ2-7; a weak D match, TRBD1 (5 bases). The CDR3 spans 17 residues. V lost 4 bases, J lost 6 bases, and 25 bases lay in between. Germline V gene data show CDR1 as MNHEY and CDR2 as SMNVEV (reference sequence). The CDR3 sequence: CASSSPSQAGSQGEQYF. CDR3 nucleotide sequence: TGTGCCAGCAGTTCCCCCTCCCAGGCAGGGTCTCAAGGCGAGCAGTACTTC.

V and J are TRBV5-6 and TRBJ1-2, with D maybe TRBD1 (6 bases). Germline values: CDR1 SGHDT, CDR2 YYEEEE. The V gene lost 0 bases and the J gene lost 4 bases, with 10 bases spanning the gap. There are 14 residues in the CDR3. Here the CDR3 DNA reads TGTGCCAGCAGCTTGGTCGGGGGGCCCTATGGCTACACCTTC. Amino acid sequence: CASSLVGGPYGYTF.

CDR3 in DNA: TGTGCCAGCAGCTTACAGAGCGGTGCGACGGGAGGGCAAGAGACCCAGTACTTC. Its translation: CASSLQSGATGGQETQYF. The rearrangement uses TRBV11-2 and TRBJ2-5, with TRBD2 identical over 8 bases. The CDR3 is 18 residues long. Germline trimming cut 2 bases from V and 2 bases from J; bases unmatched to any gene: 13. Germline V gene lookup returns CDR1 SGHAT and CDR2 FQNNGV.

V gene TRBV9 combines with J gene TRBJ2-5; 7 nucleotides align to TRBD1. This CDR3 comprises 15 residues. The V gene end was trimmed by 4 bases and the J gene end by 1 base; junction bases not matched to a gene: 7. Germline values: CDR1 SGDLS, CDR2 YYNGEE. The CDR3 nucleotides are TGTGCCAGCAGCCCACCGACAGGGCCCCAAGAGACCCAGTACTTC. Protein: CASSPPTGPQETQYF.

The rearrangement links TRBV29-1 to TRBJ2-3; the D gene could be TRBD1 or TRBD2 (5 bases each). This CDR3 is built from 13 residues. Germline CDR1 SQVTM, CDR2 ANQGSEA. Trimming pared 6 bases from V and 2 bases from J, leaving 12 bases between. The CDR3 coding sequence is TGCAGCGTGGCCGGGGCAGACACAGATACGCAGTATTTT. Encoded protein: CSVAGADTDTQYF.

DNA for the CDR3: TGTGCCAGCAGCTTCCGGGACAGGGTGGACCAAGAGACCCAGTACTTC. The encoded protein is CASSFRDRVDQETQYF. The chain has TRBV7-3 and TRBJ2-5, with 9 bases matching TRBD1. V was clipped by 3 bases and J by 0 bases; unmatched bases: 5. The CDR3 extends over 16 amino acids. The germline gives CDR1 SGHTA, CDR2 FQGTGA.

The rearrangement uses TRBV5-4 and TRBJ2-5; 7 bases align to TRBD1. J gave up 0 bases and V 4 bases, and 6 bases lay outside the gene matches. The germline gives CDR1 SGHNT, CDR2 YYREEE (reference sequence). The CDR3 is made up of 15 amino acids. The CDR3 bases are TGTGCCAGCAGCACCGACAGGGCGTACCAAGAGACCCAGTACTTC. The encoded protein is CASSTDRAYQETQYF.

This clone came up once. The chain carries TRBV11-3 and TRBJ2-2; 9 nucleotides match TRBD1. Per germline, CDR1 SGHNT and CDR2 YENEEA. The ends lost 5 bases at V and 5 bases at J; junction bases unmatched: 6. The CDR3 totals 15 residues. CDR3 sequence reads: CASSEIQGATGELFF. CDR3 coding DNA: TGTGCCAGCAGCGAGATACAGGGGGCGACCGGGGAGCTGTTTTTT. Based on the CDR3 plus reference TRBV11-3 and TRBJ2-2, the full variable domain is EAGVVQSPRYKIIEKKQPVAFWCNPISGHNTLYWYLQNLGQGPELLIRYENEEAVDDSQLPKDRFSAERLKGVDSTLKIQPAELGDSAVYLCASSEIQGATGELFFGEGSRLTVL.

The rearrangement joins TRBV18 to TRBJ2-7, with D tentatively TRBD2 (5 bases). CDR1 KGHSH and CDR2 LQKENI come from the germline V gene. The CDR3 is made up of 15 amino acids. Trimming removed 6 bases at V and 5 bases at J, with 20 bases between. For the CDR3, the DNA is TGTGCCAGCTCGAAGTCGGGGAATCTACGGGACGAGCAGTACTTC. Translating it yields CASSKSGNLRDEQYF.

The CDR3 nucleotides read TGTGCCAGCAGCCCCAACAGGGTTGCGCAGTTCTTC. This sequence encodes CASSPNRVAQFF. The chain employs TRBV6-5 and TRBJ2-1, with D possibly matching TRBD1 (6 bases). V lost 6 bases and J lost 12, with 15 bases in between. This CDR3 has 12 residues. Per the germline V gene, CDR1 is MNHEY and CDR2 is SVGAGI.

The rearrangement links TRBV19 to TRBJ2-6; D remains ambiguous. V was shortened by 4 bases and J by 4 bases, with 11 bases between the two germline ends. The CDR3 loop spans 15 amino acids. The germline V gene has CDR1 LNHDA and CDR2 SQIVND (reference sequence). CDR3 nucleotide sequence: TGTGCCAGTAGTACCAGTGGGTCGGGGGCCAACGTCCTGACTTTC. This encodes CASSTSGSGANVLTF.

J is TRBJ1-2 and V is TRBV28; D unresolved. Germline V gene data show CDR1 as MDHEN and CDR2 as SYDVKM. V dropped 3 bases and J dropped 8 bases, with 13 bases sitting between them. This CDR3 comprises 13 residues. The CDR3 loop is CASSLSLAFGYTF. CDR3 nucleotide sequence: TGTGCCAGCAGTTTGTCCCTGGCGTTCGGCTACACCTTC.

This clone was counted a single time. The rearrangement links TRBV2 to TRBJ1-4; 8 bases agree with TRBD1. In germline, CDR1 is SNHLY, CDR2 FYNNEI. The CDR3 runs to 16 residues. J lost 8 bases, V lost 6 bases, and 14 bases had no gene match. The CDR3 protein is CASSPRGAGGTEKLFF. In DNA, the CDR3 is TGTGCCAGCAGCCCCCGAGGGGCAGGGGGCACGGAAAAACTGTTTTTT.

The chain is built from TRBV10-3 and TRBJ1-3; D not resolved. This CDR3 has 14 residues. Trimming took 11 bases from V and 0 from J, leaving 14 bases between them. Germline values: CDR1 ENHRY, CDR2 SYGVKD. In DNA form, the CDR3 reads TGTGCCGCCAGTGGGGTTCCCTCTGGAAACACCATATATTTT. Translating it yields CAASGVPSGNTIYF.

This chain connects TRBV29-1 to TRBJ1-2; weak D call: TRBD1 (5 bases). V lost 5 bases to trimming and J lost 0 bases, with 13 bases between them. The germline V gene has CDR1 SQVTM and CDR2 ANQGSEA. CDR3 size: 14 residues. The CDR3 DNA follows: TGCAGCGTTCTGGACATCCCACCTAACTATGGCTACACCTTC. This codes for CSVLDIPPNYGYTF.

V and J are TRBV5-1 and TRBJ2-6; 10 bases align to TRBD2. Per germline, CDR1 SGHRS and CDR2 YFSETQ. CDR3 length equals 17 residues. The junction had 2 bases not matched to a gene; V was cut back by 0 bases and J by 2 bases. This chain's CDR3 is CASSLASGSAGANVLTF. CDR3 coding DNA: TGCGCCAGCAGCTTGGCTAGCGGGAGCGCTGGGGCCAACGTCCTGACTTTC.

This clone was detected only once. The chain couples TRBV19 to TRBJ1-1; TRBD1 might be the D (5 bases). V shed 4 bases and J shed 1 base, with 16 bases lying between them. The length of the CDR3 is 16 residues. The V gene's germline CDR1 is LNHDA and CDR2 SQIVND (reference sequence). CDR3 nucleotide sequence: TGTGCCAGTAGTAGCCGGGGGTCGAGGACGAACACTGAAGCTTTCTTT. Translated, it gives CASSSRGSRTNTEAFF.

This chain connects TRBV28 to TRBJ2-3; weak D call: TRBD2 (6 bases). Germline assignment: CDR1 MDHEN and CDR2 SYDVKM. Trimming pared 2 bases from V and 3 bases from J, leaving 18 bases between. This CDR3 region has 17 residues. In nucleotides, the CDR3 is TGTGCCAGCAGTTTAGGGAAGCGGACCCGGGGGACAGATACGCAGTATTTT. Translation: CASSLGKRTRGTDTQYF.

The DNA for the CDR3 is TGCGCCAGCAGCCAAGATTTGGGCCCAGACCAAGAGACCCAGTACTTC. It codes for CASSQDLGPDQETQYF. The V gene is TRBV4-3, the J gene TRBJ2-5; D is undetermined. V was shortened by 0 bases and J by 0 bases, with 11 bases between the two germline ends. CDR1 is LGHNA and CDR2 is YSLEER in the germline V gene. This CDR3 is 16 amino acids long.

CDR3: CASSWAPSGSQETQYF. CDR3 nucleotides: TGCGCCAGCAGCTGGGCCCCTAGCGGATCTCAAGAGACCCAGTACTTC. The rearrangement uses TRBV5-1 and TRBJ2-5, with 7 nucleotides matching TRBD2. Unmatched junction bases numbered 10, after V lost 3 bases and J lost 2 bases. The CDR3 runs 16 residues. The germline V gene encodes CDR1 SGHRS and CDR2 YFSETQ.

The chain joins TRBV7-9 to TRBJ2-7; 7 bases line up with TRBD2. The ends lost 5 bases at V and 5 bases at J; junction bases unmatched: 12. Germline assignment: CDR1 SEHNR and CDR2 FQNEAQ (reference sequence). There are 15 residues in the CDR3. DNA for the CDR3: TGTGCCAGCAGCCCGGTGGGCGGGAGAAGGGACGAGCAGTACTTC. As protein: CASSPVGGRRDEQYF.

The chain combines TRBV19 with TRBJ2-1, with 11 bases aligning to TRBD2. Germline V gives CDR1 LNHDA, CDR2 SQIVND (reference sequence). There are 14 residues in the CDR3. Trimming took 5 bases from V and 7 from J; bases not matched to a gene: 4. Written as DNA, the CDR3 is TGTGCCAGTAGTTATAGCGGGGGGGCGAATGAGCAGTTCTTC. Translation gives CASSYSGGANEQFF.